A selection of T cell receptor beta chains follows, all from one sample in a study of blood T cell repertoires in COVID-19. Profiling relied on immunoSEQ multiplex PCR, and the TCRdb table lists in-frame clones only, not all of them. This table holds about 250,000 clones, 83% found once. Input material: peripheral blood. The source is a human donor in a cohort sampled during active COVID-19. Each CDR3 is given with its conserved first and last residue. A D gene is named only where the DNA matches it firmly. Rows give clone size only sometimes, using once, few, many, or a class for an expanded clone.

>NA|17|TRBV9|NA|TRBJ1-6
CASSVDERVGGNSPLHF
TGTGCCAGCAGCGTAGATGAGAGGGTTGGGGGGAATTCACCCCTCCACTTT
>NA|14|TRBV7-9|NA|TRBJ2-7
CASSSTGGRDEQYF
TGTGCCAGCAGCTCGACGGGGGGCAGGGACGAGCAGTACTTC
>NA|12|TRBV29-1|NA|TRBJ2-5
CSVMSGGETQYF
TGCAGCGTTATGTCCGGGGGAGAGACCCAGTACTTC
>NA|12|TRBV6-5|NA|TRBJ1-1
CASSSLYTEAFF
TGTGCCAGCAGTTCCCTGTACACTGAAGCTTTCTTT
>NA|15|TRBV4-2|NA|TRBJ1-4
CASSQDQGLAWSLFF
TGTGCCAGCAGCCAAGATCAGGGTTTGGCTTGGTCGCTGTTTTTT
>TRBD2|17|TRBV5-4|NA|TRBJ2-5
CASSFRTGLAERETQYF
TGTGCCAGCAGCTTCCGGACGGGACTAGCGGAAAGGGAGACCCAGTACTTC
>TRBD1|15|TRBV5-1|NA|TRBJ1-4
CASTEGGQGAEKLFF
TGCGCCAGCACTGAAGGGGGACAGGGAGCTGAAAAACTGTTTTTT
>NA|15|TRBV6-5|NA|TRBJ2-3
CASSYGDSSTDTQYF
TGTGCCAGCAGTTACGGTGACAGTAGCACAGATACGCAGTATTTT
>TRBD2|16|TRBV2|NA|TRBJ2-1
CASSAELAGLYNEQFF
TGTGCCAGCAGTGCGGAACTAGCGGGGCTCTACAATGAGCAGTTCTTC
>TRBD1|15|TRBV3-1/TRBV3-2|NA|TRBJ2-1
CASSQGDRGFHEQFF
TGTGCCAGCAGCCAGGGGGACAGGGGTTTCCATGAGCAGTTCTTC
>NA|14|TRBV5-1|NA|TRBJ1-1
CASSFQGLDTEAFF
TGCGCCAGCAGCTTCCAGGGTCTCGACACTGAAGCTTTCTTT
>NA|14|TRBV5-1|NA|TRBJ1-4
CASSSGTITEKLFF
TGCGCCAGCAGCTCGGGGACAATCACTGAAAAACTGTTTTTT
>TRBD1|14|TRBV5-1|few|TRBJ2-1
CASSLGDRINEQFF
TGCGCCAGCAGCTTGGGGGACAGGATCAATGAGCAGTTCTTC
>TRBD1|16|TRBV25-1|NA|TRBJ2-2
CASSRRGLSNTGELFF
TGTGCCAGCAGTAGAAGGGGGCTCTCGAACACCGGGGAGCTGTTTTTT
>NA|14|TRBV28|NA|TRBJ1-2
CASSPAGGAGGYTF
TGTGCCAGCAGTCCCGCGGGGGGCGCGGGTGGCTACACCTTC
>NA|14|TRBV27|NA|TRBJ1-1
CASRNHRVGTEAFF
TGTGCCAGCAGAAATCACAGGGTGGGCACTGAAGCTTTCTTT
>TRBD1|13|TRBV28|NA|TRBJ2-3
CAEGDRATDTQYF
TGTGCCGAAGGGGACAGGGCTACAGATACGCAGTATTTT
>TRBD1|15|TRBV9|NA|TRBJ2-7
CASSVGQGLSYEQYF
TGTGCCAGCAGCGTAGGACAGGGCCTTTCCTACGAGCAGTACTTC
>TRBD1|14|TRBV5-1|NA|TRBJ2-1
CASSSPDRDNEQFF
TGCGCCAGCAGCTCACCGGACAGGGATAATGAGCAGTTCTTC
>NA|15|TRBV7-3|once|TRBJ2-2
CASSLMSANTGELFF
TGTGCCAGCAGCTTAATGTCAGCGAACACCGGGGAGCTGTTTTTT
>NA|14|TRBV28|NA|TRBJ1-4
CASSFEGANEKLFF
TGTGCCAGCAGTTTCGAGGGAGCGAATGAAAAACTGTTTTTT
>TRBD1|14|TRBV5-1|NA|TRBJ2-1
CASSNRQGDYEQFF
TGCGCCAGCAGCAACCGACAGGGGGATTATGAGCAGTTCTTC
>NA|13|TRBV19|NA|TRBJ2-3
CASSRVDQDTQYF
TGTGCCAGTAGCAGGGTAGATCAGGATACGCAGTATTTT
>TRBD1|15|TRBV7-3|few|TRBJ2-3
CASTPTGGNTDTQYF
TGTGCCAGCACCCCAACAGGGGGGAACACAGATACGCAGTATTTT
>TRBD2|17|TRBV9|NA|TRBJ2-2
CASSVAMGTKEGGELFF
TGTGCCAGCAGCGTAGCTATGGGGACTAAGGAGGGCGGGGAGCTGTTTTTT
>TRBD2|16|TRBV3-1/TRBV3-2|NA|TRBJ2-5
CASSRASGIAQETQYF
TGTGCCAGCAGCCGAGCTAGCGGGATTGCGCAAGAGACCCAGTACTTC
>TRBD1|15|TRBV9|NA|TRBJ1-6
CASSVARDRGSPLHF
TGTGCCAGCAGCGTAGCTCGGGACAGAGGTTCACCCCTCCACTTT
>TRBD2|16|TRBV5-1|NA|TRBJ2-7
CASSPWGLAGGSEQYF
TGCGCCAGCAGCCCGTGGGGACTAGCGGGGGGGAGCGAGCAGTACTTC
>TRBD1|15|TRBV6-5|NA|TRBJ1-1
CASTPQGAVNTEAFF
TGTGCCAGCACCCCCCAGGGGGCGGTTAACACTGAAGCTTTCTTT
>NA|16|TRBV6-5|NA|TRBJ1-2
CASSYSRDTANYGYTF
TGTGCCAGCAGCTACTCCCGGGACACCGCTAACTATGGCTACACCTTC
>TRBD1|14|TRBV23-1|few|TRBJ1-1
CASGQGGFGTEAFF
TGCGCCTCGGGACAGGGAGGTTTCGGCACTGAAGCTTTCTTT
>TRBD2|18|TRBV4-2|NA|TRBJ2-6
CASSQSGTSVSGANVLTF
TGTGCCAGCAGCCAATCCGGGACTAGCGTGTCTGGGGCCAACGTCCTGACTTTC
>NA|15|TRBV5-1|NA|TRBJ1-3
CASSFQGLSGNTIYF
TGCGCCAGCAGCTTCCAGGGCCTCTCTGGAAACACCATATATTTT
>TRBD1|14|TRBV6-5|few|TRBJ1-1
CASSPRDRNTEAFF
TGTGCCAGCAGTCCCCGGGACAGGAACACTGAAGCTTTCTTT
>TRBD1|14|TRBV24-1|NA|TRBJ1-4
CATSGTGLDEKLFF
TGTGCCACCAGTGGGACAGGGCTTGATGAAAAACTGTTTTTT
>TRBD2|16|TRBV6-6|NA|TRBJ2-7
CASRVSGGSGGYEQYF
TGTGCCAGCAGGGTCAGTGGAGGGAGCGGGGGTTACGAGCAGTACTTC
>TRBD1|15|TRBV10-3|NA|TRBJ2-2
CAISVKGASPGELFF
TGTGCCATCAGTGTTAAGGGGGCGAGTCCCGGGGAGCTGTTTTTT
>TRBD2|18|TRBV5-6|NA|TRBJ2-5
CASSGTGLAGEVVETQYF
TGTGCCAGCAGCGGAACGGGACTAGCGGGAGAGGTTGTAGAGACCCAGTACTTC
>NA|16|TRBV19|NA|TRBJ1-5
CASSIIGRAVVQPQHF
TGTGCCAGTAGTATCATCGGCAGGGCGGTAGTTCAGCCCCAGCATTTT
>TRBD1|16|TRBV7-8|NA|TRBJ1-2
CASSLGQGANFYGYTF
TGTGCCAGCAGCTTGGGACAGGGGGCGAATTTTTATGGCTACACCTTC
>NA|14|TRBV7-2|once|TRBJ1-5
CASSLSVGQGPQHF
TGTGCCAGCAGCCTCAGCGTCGGCCAAGGGCCCCAGCATTTT
>TRBD1|13|TRBV30|NA|TRBJ1-5
CAWEGQGGQPQHF
TGTGCCTGGGAGGGACAGGGCGGTCAGCCCCAGCATTTT
>TRBD1|16|TRBV30|NA|TRBJ1-5
CAWSGQGLMSAGPQHF
TGTGCCTGGAGTGGACAGGGTTTAATGTCAGCTGGGCCCCAGCATTTT
>TRBD1|13|TRBV6-5|NA|TRBJ1-6
CASSYSSGQALHF
TGTGCCAGCAGTTACTCGTCGGGACAGGCCCTCCACTTT
>NA|13|TRBV5-1|NA|TRBJ2-6
CASGGSGANVLTF
TGCGCCAGCGGCGGCTCTGGGGCCAACGTCCTGACTTTC
>TRBD1|13|TRBV10-3|few|TRBJ1-1
CAISLDRGTEAFF
TGTGCCATCAGTCTGGACAGGGGCACTGAAGCTTTCTTT
>NA|14|TRBV5-4|once|TRBJ1-6
CASSLRSYNSPLHF
TGTGCCAGCAGCTTAAGGAGCTATAATTCACCCCTCCACTTT
>NA|15|TRBV28|NA|TRBJ1-5
CASSFRGRGDQPQHF
TGTGCCAGCAGTTTTAGGGGGAGGGGAGATCAGCCCCAGCATTTT
>TRBD1|16|TRBV28|NA|TRBJ1-5
CASSSFDRGRNQPQHF
TGTGCCAGCAGTTCCTTCGACAGGGGGCGTAATCAGCCCCAGCATTTT
>NA|17|TRBV14|NA|TRBJ1-2
CASSQGVPNQVNYGYTF
TGTGCCAGCAGCCAAGGAGTACCCAACCAGGTCAACTATGGCTACACCTTC
>TRBD2|17|TRBV4-2|NA|TRBJ2-1
CASSQAPLAGSYNEQFF
TGTGCCAGCAGCCAAGCCCCACTAGCGGGGTCCTACAATGAGCAGTTCTTC
>TRBD1|13|TRBV10-3|NA|TRBJ1-4
CAIKGQGGEKLFF
TGTGCCATTAAGGGACAGGGAGGTGAAAAACTGTTTTTT
>NA|12|TRBV27|NA|TRBJ1-2
CASTKDRLSYTF
TGTGCCAGCACCAAAGACCGACTAAGCTACACCTTC
>TRBD1|15|TRBV7-9|NA|TRBJ1-1
CASSRWDRTNTEAFF
TGTGCCAGCAGCCGTTGGGACAGGACGAACACTGAAGCTTTCTTT
>NA|15|TRBV10-2|few|TRBJ1-5
CATAYGQLSNQPQHF
TGCGCCACTGCATACGGACAGTTAAGCAATCAGCCCCAGCATTTT
>NA|14|TRBV29-1|NA|TRBJ2-7
CSVEKLQVDAEQYF
TGCAGCGTTGAGAAACTACAGGTCGACGCTGAGCAGTACTTC
>NA|13|TRBV6-7|NA|TRBJ1-2
CAMPRGTNYGYTF
TGTGCCATGCCGAGGGGGACTAACTATGGCTACACCTTC
>NA|13|TRBV7-2|NA|TRBJ1-2
CASSYDSNYGYTF
TGTGCCAGCAGTTATGACAGCAACTATGGCTACACCTTC
>NA|14|TRBV5-4|NA|TRBJ1-1
CASSWDTLNTEAFF
TGTGCCAGCAGCTGGGACACATTGAACACTGAAGCTTTCTTT
>NA|14|TRBV6-5|NA|TRBJ1-3
CASRRDISGNTIYF
TGTGCCAGCAGACGCGACATTTCTGGAAACACCATATATTTT